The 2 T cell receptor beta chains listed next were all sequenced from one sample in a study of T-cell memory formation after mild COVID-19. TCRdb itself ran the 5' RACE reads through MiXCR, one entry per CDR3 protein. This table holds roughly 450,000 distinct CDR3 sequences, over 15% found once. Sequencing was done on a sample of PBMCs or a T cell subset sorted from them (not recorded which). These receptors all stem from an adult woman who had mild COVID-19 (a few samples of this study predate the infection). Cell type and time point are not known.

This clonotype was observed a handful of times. The CDR3 is CASSLTAGSTDTQYF. The CDR3 DNA reads TGTGCCAGCAGCTTGACCGCGGGATCAACAGATACGCAGTATTTT. V gene TRBV5-4 combines with J gene TRBJ2-3; perhaps TRBD2 as D (6 bases). The CDR3 consists of 15 residues. Germline loops: CDR1 SGHNT, CDR2 YYREEE (reference sequence). V lost 1 base, J lost 3 bases, and 12 bases lay in between.

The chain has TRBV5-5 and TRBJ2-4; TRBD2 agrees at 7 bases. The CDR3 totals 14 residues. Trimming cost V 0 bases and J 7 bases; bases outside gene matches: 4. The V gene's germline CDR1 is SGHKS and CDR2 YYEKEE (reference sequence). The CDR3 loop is CASSLDAGANIQYF. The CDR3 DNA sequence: TGTGCCAGCAGCTTGGACGCGGGAGCCAACATTCAGTACTTC.